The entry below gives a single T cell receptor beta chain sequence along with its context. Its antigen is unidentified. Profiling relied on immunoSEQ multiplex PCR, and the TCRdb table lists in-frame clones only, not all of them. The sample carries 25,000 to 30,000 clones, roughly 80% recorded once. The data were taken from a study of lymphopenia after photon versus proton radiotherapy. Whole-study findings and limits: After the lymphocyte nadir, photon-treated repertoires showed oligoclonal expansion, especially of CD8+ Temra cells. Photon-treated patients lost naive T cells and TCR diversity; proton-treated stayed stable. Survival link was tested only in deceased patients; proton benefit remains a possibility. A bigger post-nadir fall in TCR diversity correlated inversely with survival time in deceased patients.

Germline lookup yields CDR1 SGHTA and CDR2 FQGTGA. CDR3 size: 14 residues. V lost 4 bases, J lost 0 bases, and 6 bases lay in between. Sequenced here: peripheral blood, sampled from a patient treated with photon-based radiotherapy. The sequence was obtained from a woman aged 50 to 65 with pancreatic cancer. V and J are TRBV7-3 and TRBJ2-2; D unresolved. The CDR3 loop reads CASSSRPNTGELFF. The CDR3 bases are TGTGCCAGCAGCTCCCGACCGAACACCGGGGAGCTGTTTTTT.